These T cell receptor beta chains were read from a single sample in a study of cytomegalovirus exposure and HLA in healthy donors. The data were produced by immunoSEQ multiplex PCR, yet TCRdb's version contains in-frame clones alone and is incomplete. The sample totals 130,000 or so clones. The sample consisted of PBMCs. These TCRs come from a woman in her 40s in good health and CMV-seropositive. Both conserved end residues are part of each CDR3. D genes are given only for firm matches.

v_gene: TRBV29-1; d_gene: TRBD2; len: 15; j_gene: TRBJ2-3; CDR3aa: CSVDSSGRDADTQYF; CDR3nt: TGCAGCGTTGACAGTAGCGGGAGGGATGCAGATACGCAGTATTTT
v_gene: TRBV29-1; d_gene: -; len: 13; j_gene: TRBJ1-3; CDR3aa: CSGRQPNGNTIYF; CDR3nt: TGCAGCGGTCGACAGCCGAATGGAAACACCATATATTTT
v_gene: TRBV23-1; d_gene: TRBD2; len: 17; j_gene: TRBJ2-7; CDR3aa: CASSQNLTSGSRYEQYF; CDR3nt: TGCGCCAGCAGTCAAAACCTGACTAGCGGGAGTCGGTACGAGCAGTACTTC
v_gene: TRBV28; d_gene: TRBD1; len: 15; j_gene: TRBJ2-7; CDR3aa: CASRGTGGPDDEQYF; CDR3nt: TGTGCCAGCAGAGGAACAGGGGGTCCGGACGACGAGCAGTACTTC
v_gene: TRBV27; d_gene: -; len: 19; j_gene: TRBJ1-2; CDR3aa: CASSLRAGVPFTKVYGYTF; CDR3nt: TGTGCCAGCAGCCTTCGTGCAGGGGTGCCGTTCACGAAGGTGTATGGCTACACCTTC
v_gene: TRBV7-2; d_gene: TRBD2; len: 12; j_gene: TRBJ2-7; CDR3aa: CASSVGLDEQYF; CDR3nt: TGTGCCAGCAGCGTAGGACTAGACGAGCAGTACTTC
v_gene: TRBV9; d_gene: -; len: 16; j_gene: TRBJ2-6; CDR3aa: CASSPKGASGANVLTF; CDR3nt: TGTGCCAGCAGCCCCAAAGGGGCTTCTGGGGCCAACGTCCTGACTTTC
v_gene: TRBV7-9; d_gene: -; len: 15; j_gene: TRBJ2-1; CDR3aa: CASSARDSPYNEQFF; CDR3nt: TGTGCCAGCAGCGCCCGGGACTCCCCCTACAATGAGCAGTTCTTC
v_gene: TRBV11-3; d_gene: TRBD1; len: 14; j_gene: TRBJ2-2; CDR3aa: CASSFPGTGSELFF; CDR3nt: TGTGCCAGCAGCTTCCCCGGGACAGGGTCGGAGCTGTTTTTT
v_gene: TRBV15; d_gene: TRBD1; len: 15; j_gene: TRBJ1-1; CDR3aa: CATSRTGGGSTEAFF; CDR3nt: TGTGCCACCAGCAGGACAGGGGGAGGAAGTACTGAAGCTTTCTTT